The next 15 T cell receptor beta chains were all read from a single sample in a study of blood T cells in healthy people across ages. For the second PCR, which ran for about 7 to 11 cycles, a sample-barcoded 5' primer and a J-beta primer mix were used. A single record per CDR3 protein comes from TCRdb applying MiXCR to the 5' RACE reads. Altogether over a million distinct CDR3 sequences are present, about 42% being singletons, with the ten largest covering less than 5%. Sample: blood. The receptors come from a woman younger than 30 in good health.

The chain employs TRBV20-1 and TRBJ1-1; 8 nucleotides match TRBD1. CDR1 and CDR2 from the germline V gene are DFQATT and SNEGSKA (reference sequence). This CDR3 is 13 amino acids long. Trimming removed 3 bases from V and 5 bases from J; junction bases left unmatched: 5. The CDR3 DNA follows: TGCAGTGCTAGGACAGGGGTCTCGACTGAAGCTTTCTTT. Amino acid sequence: CSARTGVSTEAFF.

J is TRBJ1-6 and V is TRBV28; D not certain. CDR3 length: 15 amino acids. Germline CDR1 reads MDHEN; CDR2 reads SYDVKM. Trimming took 3 bases from V and 7 from J, leaving 13 bases between them. CDR3 residues: CASSLRTTINSPLHF. The CDR3 DNA reads as TGTGCCAGCAGTTTGCGCACCACTATAAATTCACCCCTCCACTTT.

J is TRBJ2-5 and V is TRBV9; possible D gene TRBD1, 5 bases. The germline V gene has CDR1 SGDLS and CDR2 YYNGEE. V gave up 7 bases and J gave up 11 bases, with 27 bases separating them. The CDR3 extends over 15 amino acids. The DNA of the CDR3 is TGTGCCAGCGGCCCCAGTTGGACATACGACAATGAGCAGTACTTC. Translating it yields CASGPSWTYDNEQYF.

V is TRBV20-1 and J is TRBJ2-3; weak D call: TRBD2 (5 bases). Germline values: CDR1 DFQATT, CDR2 SNEGSKA (reference sequence). The CDR3 consists of 15 residues. Trimming left V 1 base short and J 0 bases short, with 11 bases between. The CDR3 coding sequence is TGCAGTGCTAGAGGGCAAGGACTGAGCACAGATACGCAGTATTTT. Translating it yields CSARGQGLSTDTQYF.

This clonotype has just a few counts. The CDR3 protein is CASSPFRGNEQYF. CDR3 DNA: TGTGCCAGCAGTCCTTTCCGGGGGAATGAGCAGTACTTC. The V and J genes are TRBV12-3 or TRBV12-4 and TRBJ2-5; D perhaps matches TRBD2 (6 bases). This CDR3 is built from 13 residues. The V end lost 5 bases, the J end lost 11 bases, and 18 bases lay between the germline ends.

This clonotype appeared a few times. The chain has TRBV20-1 and TRBJ2-1; no firm D call. With 1 base removed from V and 4 bases from J, the gap between germline ends came to 11 bases. CDR1 DFQATT and CDR2 SNEGSKA come from the germline V gene (reference sequence). This CDR3 has 14 residues. The CDR3 loop reads CSARVPRRYNEQFF. For the CDR3, the DNA is TGCAGTGCTAGAGTACCCCGGCGATACAATGAGCAGTTCTTC.

This sequence joins TRBV4-3 and TRBJ2-3, with 11 positions matching TRBD2. V lost 3 bases to trimming and J lost 2 bases; unmatched junction nucleotides: 7. Looked up from germline, CDR1 is LGHNA and CDR2 is YSLEER. The CDR3 runs to 17 residues. CDR3 nucleotides: TGCGCCAGCAGCCACCTACTAGCGGGGGCCCTCACAGATACGCAGTATTTT. Encoded protein: CASSHLLAGALTDTQYF.

This clonotype was counted between two and nine times. The rearrangement uses TRBV6-5 and TRBJ2-5; 8 nucleotides agree with TRBD2. With V trimmed by 8 bases and J by 11 bases, 7 bases remained unmatched. CDR1 is MNHEY, CDR2 SVGAGI, per germline. The CDR3 totals 11 residues. The CDR3 loop reads CASSGGGLQYF. The CDR3 nucleotides are TGTGCCAGCTCGGGAGGGGGGCTGCAGTACTTC.

V gene TRBV2 combines with J gene TRBJ2-1; 10 bases align to TRBD2. The CDR3 contains 16 residues. Germline CDR1 SNHLY, CDR2 FYNNEI. V trimming: 6 bases; J trimming: 1 base; junction bases outside the gene matches: 6. DNA for the CDR3: TGTGCCAGCAGAGAGGGACTAGCGAGTTCCTACAATGAGCAGTTCTTC. This sequence encodes CASREGLASSYNEQFF.

The rearrangement links TRBV5-6 to TRBJ1-1; D gene uncertain. The V and J ends lost 0 bases and 0 bases respectively, with 9 bases between them. The germline V gene encodes CDR1 SGHDT and CDR2 YYEEEE. The CDR3 consists of 15 residues. The CDR3 region has the DNA TGTGCCAGCAGCTTGGACATACTATTGAACACTGAAGCTTTCTTT. It codes for CASSLDILLNTEAFF.

This chain links TRBV7-9 with TRBJ2-5, with 12 positions matching TRBD2. In germline, CDR1 is SEHNR, CDR2 FQNEAQ (reference sequence). The CDR3 contains 20 residues. Unmatched junction bases numbered 21, after V lost 6 bases and J lost 4 bases. The CDR3 DNA follows: TGTGCCAGCAGACCCTTTAATCTAGCGGGGGGGCCTAGTATTGGAGAGACCCAGTACTTC. Translated: CASRPFNLAGGPSIGETQYF. Full variable domain (remainder filled in from reference TRBV7-9 and TRBJ2-5): DTGVSQNPRHKITKRGQNVTFRCDPISEHNRLYWYRQTLGQGPEFLTYFQNEAQLEKSRLLSDRFSAERPKGSFSTLEIQRTEQGDSAMYLCASRPFNLAGGPSIGETQYFGPGTRLLVL.

The J gene is TRBJ2-7, the V gene TRBV20-1, with D possibly being TRBD1 (5 bases). The CDR3 is 16 residues long. Germline CDR1 is DFQATT and CDR2 is SNEGSKA (reference sequence). Trimming took 3 bases from V and 2 from J, leaving 20 bases between them. In DNA, the CDR3 is TGCAGTGCTAGGGGTGGGCAGGGAATGGCCCCCTACGAGCAGTACTTC. It specifies CSARGGQGMAPYEQYF.

CDR3 sequence reads: CSVATLQGRRTEAFF. The CDR3 nucleotides are TGCAGCGTTGCTACCCTACAGGGAAGAAGGACTGAAGCTTTCTTT. V and J are TRBV29-1 and TRBJ1-1, with a tentative D call TRBD1 (6 bases). This CDR3 comprises 15 residues. Germline CDR1 SQVTM, CDR2 ANQGSEA. Trimming took off 4 bases at V and 5 bases at J, with 20 bases between the two ends.

The chain has TRBV20-1 and TRBJ2-3; D may be TRBD2 (6 bases). V was shortened by 5 bases and J by 4 bases, with 16 bases between the two germline ends. This CDR3 has 14 residues. The germline V gene has CDR1 DFQATT and CDR2 SNEGSKA (reference sequence). The DNA of the CDR3 is TGCAGTGCTTCCCCTTTAGGAGGGCCAGATACGCAGTATTTT. This translates into CSASPLGGPDTQYF.

This clonotype appeared a single time. The chain carries TRBV20-1 and TRBJ2-7, with 14 bases that match TRBD2. With V trimmed by 5 bases and J by 6 bases, 3 bases remained unmatched. The CDR3 spans 13 residues. Germline V gene lookup returns CDR1 DFQATT and CDR2 SNEGSKA (reference sequence). The CDR3 protein is CSAQGLAGVEQYF. CDR3 sequence (DNA): TGCAGTGCTCAGGGACTAGCGGGAGTCGAGCAGTACTTC.